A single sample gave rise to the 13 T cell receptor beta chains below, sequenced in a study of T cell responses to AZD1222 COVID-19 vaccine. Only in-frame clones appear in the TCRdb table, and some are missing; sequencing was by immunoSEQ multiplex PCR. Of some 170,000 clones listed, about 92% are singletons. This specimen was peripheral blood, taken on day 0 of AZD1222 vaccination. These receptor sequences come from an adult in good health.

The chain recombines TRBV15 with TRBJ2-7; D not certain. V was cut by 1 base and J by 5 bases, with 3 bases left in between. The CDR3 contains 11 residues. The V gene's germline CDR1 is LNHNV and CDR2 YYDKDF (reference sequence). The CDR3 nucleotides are TGTGCCACCAGCAGAGTTGACGAGCAGTACTTC. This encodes CATSRVDEQYF.

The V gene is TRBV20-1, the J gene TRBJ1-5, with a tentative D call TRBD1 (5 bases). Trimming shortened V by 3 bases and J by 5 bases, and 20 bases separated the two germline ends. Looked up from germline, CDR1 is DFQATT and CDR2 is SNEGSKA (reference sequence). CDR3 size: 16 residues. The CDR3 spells CSASSSRLAGHQPQHF. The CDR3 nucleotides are TGCAGTGCTAGTTCGTCCAGGTTGGCAGGGCATCAGCCCCAGCATTTT.

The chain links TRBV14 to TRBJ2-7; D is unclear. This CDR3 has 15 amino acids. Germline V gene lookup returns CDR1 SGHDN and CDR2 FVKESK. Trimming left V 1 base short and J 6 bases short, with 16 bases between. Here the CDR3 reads CASSQAGRFLSEQYF. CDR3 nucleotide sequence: TGTGCCAGCAGCCAAGCGGGCAGGTTCCTCTCCGAGCAGTACTTC.

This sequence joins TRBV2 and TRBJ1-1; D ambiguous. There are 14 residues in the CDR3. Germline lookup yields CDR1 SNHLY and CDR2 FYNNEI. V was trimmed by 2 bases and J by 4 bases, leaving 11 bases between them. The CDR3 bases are TGTGCCAGCAGTGAAAGCTGGGTCGGCACTGAAGCTTTCTTT. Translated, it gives CASSESWVGTEAFF.

The CDR3 DNA reads TGTGCCAGCAGCTTAGTGGGGGGAGGCACTGAAGCTTTCTTT. It yields the protein CASSLVGGGTEAFF. V usage is TRBV7-9 and J usage is TRBJ1-1, with D perhaps matching TRBD1 (5 bases). Germline CDR1 is SEHNR and CDR2 is FQNEAQ (reference sequence). This CDR3 is 14 amino acids long. V was shortened by 1 base and J by 4 bases, with 10 bases between the two germline ends.

DNA for the CDR3: TGCGCCACCTCAGCTGCCCGGGAGCCCCAGCATTTT. This gives the protein CATSAAREPQHF. V is TRBV10-2 and J is TRBJ1-5; D gene unclear. Germline V lookup: CDR1 WSHSY, CDR2 SAAADI. The length of the CDR3 is 12 residues. Trimming took off 10 bases at V and 8 bases at J, with 15 bases between the two ends.

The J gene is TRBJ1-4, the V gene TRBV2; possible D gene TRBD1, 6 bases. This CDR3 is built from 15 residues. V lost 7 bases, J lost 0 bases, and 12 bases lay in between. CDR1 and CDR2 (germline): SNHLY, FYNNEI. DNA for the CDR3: TGTGCCAGCACCACCACAGGGTCAACTAATGAAAAACTGTTTTTT. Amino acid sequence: CASTTTGSTNEKLFF.

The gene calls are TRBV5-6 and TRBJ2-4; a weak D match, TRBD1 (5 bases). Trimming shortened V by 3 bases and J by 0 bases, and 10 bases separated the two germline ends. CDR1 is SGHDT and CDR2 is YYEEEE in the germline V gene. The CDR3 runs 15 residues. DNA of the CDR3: TGTGCCAGCAGCTCAGGGTACTTAGCCAAAAACATTCAGTACTTC. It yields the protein CASSSGYLAKNIQYF. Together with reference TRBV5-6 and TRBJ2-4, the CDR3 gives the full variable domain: DAGVTQSPTHLIKTRGQQVTLRCSPKSGHDTVSWYQQALGQGPQFIFQYYEEEERQRGNFPDRFSGHQFPNYSSELNVNALLLGDSALYLCASSSGYLAKNIQYFGAGTRLSVL.

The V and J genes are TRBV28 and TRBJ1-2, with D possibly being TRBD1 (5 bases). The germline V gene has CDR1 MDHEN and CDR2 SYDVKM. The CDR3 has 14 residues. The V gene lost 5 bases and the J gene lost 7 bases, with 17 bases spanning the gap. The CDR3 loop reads CASSPPSRGAGYTF. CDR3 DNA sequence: TGTGCCAGCAGTCCCCCTTCAAGGGGCGCTGGCTACACCTTC.

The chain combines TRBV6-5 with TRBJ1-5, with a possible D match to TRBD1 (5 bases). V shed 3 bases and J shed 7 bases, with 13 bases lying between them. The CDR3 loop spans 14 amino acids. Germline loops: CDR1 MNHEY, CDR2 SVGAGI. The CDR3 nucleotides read TGTGCCAGCAGTTATTCAGGGTTGAGCCAGCCCCAGCATTTT. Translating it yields CASSYSGLSQPQHF.

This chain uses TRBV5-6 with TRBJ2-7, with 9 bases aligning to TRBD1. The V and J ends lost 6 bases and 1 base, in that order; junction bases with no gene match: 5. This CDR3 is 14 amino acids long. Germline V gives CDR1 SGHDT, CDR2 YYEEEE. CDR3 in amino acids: CASIRTGESYEQYF. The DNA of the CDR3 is TGTGCCAGCATCCGGACAGGGGAGTCCTACGAGCAGTACTTC.

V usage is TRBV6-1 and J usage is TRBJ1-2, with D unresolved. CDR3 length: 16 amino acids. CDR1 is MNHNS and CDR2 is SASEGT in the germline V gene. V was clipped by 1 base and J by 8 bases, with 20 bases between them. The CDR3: CASSEGEYRSSEGYTF. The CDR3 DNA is TGTGCCAGCAGTGAAGGGGAATATAGGAGTTCGGAGGGCTACACCTTC.

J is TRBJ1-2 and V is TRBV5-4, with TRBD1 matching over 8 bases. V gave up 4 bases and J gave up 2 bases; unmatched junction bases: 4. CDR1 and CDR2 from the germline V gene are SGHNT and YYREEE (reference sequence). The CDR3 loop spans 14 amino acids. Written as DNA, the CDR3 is TGTGCCAGCAGCGCGGACAGGGAGAACTATGGCTACACCTTC. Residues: CASSADRENYGYTF.